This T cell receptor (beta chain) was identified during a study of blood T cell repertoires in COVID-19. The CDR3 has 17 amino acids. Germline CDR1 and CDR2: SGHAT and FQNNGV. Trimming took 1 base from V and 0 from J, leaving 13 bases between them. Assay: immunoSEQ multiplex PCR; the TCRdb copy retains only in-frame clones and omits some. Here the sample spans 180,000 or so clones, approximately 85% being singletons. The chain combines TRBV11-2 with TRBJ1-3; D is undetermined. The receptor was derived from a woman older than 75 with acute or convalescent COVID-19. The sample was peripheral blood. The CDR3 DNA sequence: TGTGCCAGCAGCTTAGGGGGAACGGGATTCTCTGGAAACACCATATATTTT. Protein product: CASSLGGTGFSGNTIYF.